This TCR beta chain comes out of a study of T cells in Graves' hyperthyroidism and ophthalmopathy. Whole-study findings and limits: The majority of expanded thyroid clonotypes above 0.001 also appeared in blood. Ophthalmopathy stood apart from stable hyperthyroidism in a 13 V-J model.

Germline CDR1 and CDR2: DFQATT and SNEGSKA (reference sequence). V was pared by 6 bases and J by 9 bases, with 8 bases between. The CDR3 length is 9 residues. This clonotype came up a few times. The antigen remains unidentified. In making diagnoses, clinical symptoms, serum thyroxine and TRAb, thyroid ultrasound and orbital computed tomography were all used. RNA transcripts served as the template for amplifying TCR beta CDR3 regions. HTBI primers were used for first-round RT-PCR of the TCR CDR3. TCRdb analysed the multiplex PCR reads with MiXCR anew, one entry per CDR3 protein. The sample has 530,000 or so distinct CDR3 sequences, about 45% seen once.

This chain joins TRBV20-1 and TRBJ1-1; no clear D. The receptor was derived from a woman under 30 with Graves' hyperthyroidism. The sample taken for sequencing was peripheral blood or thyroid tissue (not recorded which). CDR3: CSAQPKAFF. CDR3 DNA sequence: TGCAGTGCCCAGCCAAAAGCTTTCTTT.